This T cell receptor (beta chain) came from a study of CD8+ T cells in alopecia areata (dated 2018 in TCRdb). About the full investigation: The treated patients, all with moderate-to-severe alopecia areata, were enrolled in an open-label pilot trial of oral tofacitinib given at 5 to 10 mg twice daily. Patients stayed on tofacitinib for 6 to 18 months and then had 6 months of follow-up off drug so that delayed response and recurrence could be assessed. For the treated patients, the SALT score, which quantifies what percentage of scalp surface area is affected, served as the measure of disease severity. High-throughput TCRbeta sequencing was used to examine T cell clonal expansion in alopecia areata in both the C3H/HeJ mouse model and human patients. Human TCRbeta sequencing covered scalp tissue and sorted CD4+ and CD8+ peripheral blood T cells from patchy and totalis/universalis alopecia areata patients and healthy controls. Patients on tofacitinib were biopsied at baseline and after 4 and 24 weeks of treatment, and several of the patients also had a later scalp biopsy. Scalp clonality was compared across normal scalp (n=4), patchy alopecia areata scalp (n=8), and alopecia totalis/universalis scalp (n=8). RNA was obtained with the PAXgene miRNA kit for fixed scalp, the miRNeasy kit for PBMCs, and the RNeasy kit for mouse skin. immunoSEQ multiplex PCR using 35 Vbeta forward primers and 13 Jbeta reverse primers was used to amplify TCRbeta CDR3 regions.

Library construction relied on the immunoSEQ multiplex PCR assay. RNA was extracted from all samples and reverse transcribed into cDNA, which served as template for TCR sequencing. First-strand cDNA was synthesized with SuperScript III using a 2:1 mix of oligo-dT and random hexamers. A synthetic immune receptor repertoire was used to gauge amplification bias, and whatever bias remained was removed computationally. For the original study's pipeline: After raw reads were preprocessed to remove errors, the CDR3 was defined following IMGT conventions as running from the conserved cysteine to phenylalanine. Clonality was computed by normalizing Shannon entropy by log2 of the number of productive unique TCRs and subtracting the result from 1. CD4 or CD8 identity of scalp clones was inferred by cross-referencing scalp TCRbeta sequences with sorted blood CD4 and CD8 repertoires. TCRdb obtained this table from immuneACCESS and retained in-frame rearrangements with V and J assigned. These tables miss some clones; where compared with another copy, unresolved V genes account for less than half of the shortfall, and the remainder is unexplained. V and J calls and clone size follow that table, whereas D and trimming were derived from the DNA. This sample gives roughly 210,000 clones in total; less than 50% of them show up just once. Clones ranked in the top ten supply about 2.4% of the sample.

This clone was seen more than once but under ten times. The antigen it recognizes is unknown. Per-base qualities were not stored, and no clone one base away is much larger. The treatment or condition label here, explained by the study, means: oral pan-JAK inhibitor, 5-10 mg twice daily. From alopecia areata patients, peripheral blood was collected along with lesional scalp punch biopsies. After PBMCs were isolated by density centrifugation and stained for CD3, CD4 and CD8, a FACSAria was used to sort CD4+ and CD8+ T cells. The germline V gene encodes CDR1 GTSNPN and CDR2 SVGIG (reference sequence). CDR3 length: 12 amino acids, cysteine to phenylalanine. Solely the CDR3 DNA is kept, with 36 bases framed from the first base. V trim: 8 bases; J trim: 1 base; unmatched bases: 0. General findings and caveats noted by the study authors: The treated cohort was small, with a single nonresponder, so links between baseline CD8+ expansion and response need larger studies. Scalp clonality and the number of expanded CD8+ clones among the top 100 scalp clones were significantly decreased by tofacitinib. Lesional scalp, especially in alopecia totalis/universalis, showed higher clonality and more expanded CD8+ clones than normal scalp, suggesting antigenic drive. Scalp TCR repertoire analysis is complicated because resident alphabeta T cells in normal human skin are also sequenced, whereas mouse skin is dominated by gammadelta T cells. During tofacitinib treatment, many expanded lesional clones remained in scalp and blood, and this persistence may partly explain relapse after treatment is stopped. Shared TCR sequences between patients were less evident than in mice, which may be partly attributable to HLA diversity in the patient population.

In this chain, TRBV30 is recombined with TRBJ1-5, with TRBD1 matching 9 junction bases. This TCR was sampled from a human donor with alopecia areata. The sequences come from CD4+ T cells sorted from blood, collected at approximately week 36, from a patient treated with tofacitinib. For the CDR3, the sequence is CAGTGSNQPQHF. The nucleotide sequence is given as TGTGCCGGGACAGGGAGCAATCAGCCCCAGCATTTT.